The 21 T cell receptor beta chains in this list originate from one sample, sequenced in a study of PD-1 blockade in mismatch repair-deficient tumors. This table comes from immunoSEQ multiplex PCR, and its TCRdb copy is limited to in-frame clones, with some not included. The table records about 40,000 clones, around 84% of them present only once. The sample here was peripheral blood, taken roughly 75 weeks after starting pembrolizumab. These TCRs come from an adult with mismatch repair-deficient cancer.

The chain recombines TRBV30 with TRBJ2-2; no reliable D call. The length of the CDR3 is 11 residues. Trimming pared 1 base from V and 3 bases from J, leaving 0 bases between. Germline V gives CDR1 GTSNPN, CDR2 SVGIG (reference sequence). In nucleotides, the CDR3 is TGTGCCTGGAGTGACACCGGGGAGCTGTTTTTT. It yields the protein CAWSDTGELFF.

The rearrangement links TRBV9 to TRBJ2-3; TRBD2 is a possible D gene (6 bases). Trimming took 4 bases from V and 3 from J, leaving 12 bases between them. The germline V gene has CDR1 SGDLS and CDR2 YYNGEE. The CDR3 is 14 amino acids. The chain's CDR3 is CASSPYGSTDTQYF. The DNA for the CDR3 is TGTGCCAGCAGCCCATACGGGAGTACAGATACGCAGTATTTT.

The gene calls are TRBV18 and TRBJ2-4, with 11 nucleotides matching TRBD2. The junction had 1 base not matched to a gene; V was cut back by 0 bases and J by 6 bases. The CDR3 consists of 15 residues. Germline-derived CDR1 and CDR2 are KGHSH and LQKENI. Here the CDR3 DNA reads TGTGCCAGCTCACCACCTACTAGCGGGAGAAACATTCAGTACTTC. Translated, it gives CASSPPTSGRNIQYF.

As for this clone: Other DNA sequences within the sample encode an identical CDR3. The chain is built from TRBV6-5 and TRBJ1-2; D is ambiguous. The ends were cut back, 0 bases at V and 0 bases at J, with 5 bases in the middle. Germline values: CDR1 MNHEY, CDR2 SVGAGI. CDR3 length: 14 amino acids. The DNA for the CDR3 is TGTGCCAGCAGTTACTCGCCAACTAACTATGGCTACACCTTC. As protein: CASSYSPTNYGYTF.

As DNA, the CDR3 is TGTGCCAGCAGAAGACCGGGCGCGACCTACGAGCAGTACTTC. Translation: CASRRPGATYEQYF. The chain couples TRBV6-5 to TRBJ2-7; D unclear. Trimming shortened V by 6 bases and J by 2 bases, and 14 bases separated the two germline ends. This CDR3 is built from 14 residues. CDR1 MNHEY and CDR2 SVGAGI come from the germline V gene.

CDR3 sequence: CASSTQRGDGYTF. Written as DNA, the CDR3 is TGCGCCAGCAGCACCCAACGGGGGGATGGCTACACCTTC. The V and J genes are TRBV5-1 and TRBJ1-2; possible D gene TRBD1, 5 bases. The CDR3 covers 13 residues. Deletions cut 4 bases from V and 6 bases from J, with 13 bases between. Germline CDR1 is SGHRS and CDR2 is YFSETQ. The full variable domain, completed using reference TRBV5-1 and TRBJ1-2, is KAGVTQTPRYLIKTRGQQVTLSCSPISGHRSVSWYQQTPGQGLQFLFEYFSETQRNKGNFPGRFSGRQFSNSRSEMNVSTLELGDSALYLCASSTQRGDGYTFGSGTRLTVV.

For the CDR3, the DNA is TGTGCCAGCAGCGCGGTCCAGGGCCGCACTGAAGCTTTCTTT. This encodes CASSAVQGRTEAFF. This sequence joins TRBV7-9 and TRBJ1-1; possible D gene TRBD1, 5 bases. The V and J ends lost 5 bases and 4 bases respectively, with 14 bases between them. Germline CDR1 is SEHNR and CDR2 is FQNEAQ (reference sequence). The length of the CDR3 is 14 residues.

V and J are TRBV18 and TRBJ1-2, with TRBD1 as a possible D gene (5 bases). Germline V CDR1 and CDR2: KGHSH, LQKENI. V was shortened by 1 base and J by 3 bases, with 24 bases between the two germline ends. The CDR3 extends over 19 amino acids. Written as DNA, the CDR3 is TGTGCCAGCTCACCACGACAGCTAACCCCTTTCATCCCGGACTATGGCTACACCTTC. This sequence encodes CASSPRQLTPFIPDYGYTF.

The CDR3 loop reads CASRGQGGNQPQHF. In nucleotides, the CDR3 is TGTGCCAGCAGGGGACAGGGGGGCAATCAGCCCCAGCATTTT. J is TRBJ1-5 and V is TRBV2, with 11 bases lining up with TRBD1. The germline gives CDR1 SNHLY, CDR2 FYNNEI. The CDR3 is 14 amino acids. V lost 6 bases and J lost 2; bases outside the gene matches: 0.

The gene calls are TRBV7-9 and TRBJ2-3; 13 nucleotides align to TRBD2. Germline V gives CDR1 SEHNR, CDR2 FQNEAQ (reference sequence). V trimming: 6 bases; J trimming: 4 bases; junction bases outside the gene matches: 4. This CDR3 is built from 15 residues. CDR3 coding DNA: TGTGCCAGCAGGTTACTAGCGGGAGGGGCAGATACGCAGTATTTT. Protein product: CASRLLAGGADTQYF.

The V call is TRBV10-3, the J call TRBJ2-5; TRBD2 matches at 11 bases. The CDR3 contains 16 residues. The V and J ends lost 0 bases and 5 bases, in that order; junction bases with no gene match: 5. Germline V gene lookup returns CDR1 ENHRY and CDR2 SYGVKD. The CDR3 loop is CAISESTSGTRETQYF. In DNA, the CDR3 is TGTGCCATCAGTGAGTCGACTAGCGGGACGAGGGAGACCCAGTACTTC.

This chain joins TRBV4-3 and TRBJ2-4; no definite D call. Germline CDR1 and CDR2: LGHNA and YSLEER. V was trimmed by 0 bases and J by 3 bases, leaving 18 bases between them. This CDR3 has 18 residues. The chain's CDR3 is CASSQEWRLVSVKNIQYF. DNA of the CDR3: TGCGCCAGCAGCCAAGAATGGCGCTTGGTGTCGGTCAAAAACATTCAGTACTTC.

This chain connects TRBV15 to TRBJ1-1; 9 bases fit TRBD1. The length of the CDR3 is 17 residues. Germline-derived CDR1 and CDR2 are LNHNV and YYDKDF (reference sequence). V lost 8 bases and J lost 1; bases outside the gene matches: 14. The CDR3 is CATRDARQTGGNTEAFF. The CDR3 bases are TGTGCCACCCGGGACGCCCGCCAGACAGGGGGGAACACTGAAGCTTTCTTT.

The rearrangement links TRBV7-2 to TRBJ2-1, with 11 bases lining up with TRBD1. The CDR3 consists of 18 residues. V was clipped by 4 bases and J by 1 base; unmatched bases: 9. Germline V gene sequence: CDR1 SGHTA, CDR2 FQGNSA. CDR3 amino acids: CASSWTGGFLMSYNEQFF. CDR3 DNA: TGTGCCAGCAGCTGGACAGGGGGCTTCTTAATGTCCTACAATGAGCAGTTCTTC.

The chain recombines TRBV30 with TRBJ1-2; D is perhaps TRBD1 (6 bases). This CDR3 spans 15 amino acids. V was pared by 3 bases and J by 4 bases, with 18 bases between. Germline V gene sequence: CDR1 GTSNPN, CDR2 SVGIG (reference sequence). CDR3 amino acids: CAWRPGWDTRYGYTF. The CDR3 DNA follows: TGTGCCTGGAGGCCGGGGTGGGACACCCGCTATGGCTACACCTTC. The whole variable domain, remainder taken from reference TRBV30 and TRBJ1-2, is SQTIHQWPATLVQPVGSPLSLECTVEGTSNPNLYWYRQAAGRGLQLLFYSVGIGQISSEVPQNLSASRPQDRQFILSSKKLLLSDSGFYLCAWRPGWDTRYGYTFGSGTRLTVV.

This chain connects TRBV18 to TRBJ1-5; D is possibly TRBD1 (5 bases). The CDR3 is 14 residues long. CDR1 and CDR2 (germline): KGHSH, LQKENI. Trimming removed 2 bases at V and 6 bases at J, with 11 bases between. DNA of the CDR3: TGTGCCAGCTCACCAGAACAGGAAAGTCAGCCCCAGCATTTT. Its translation: CASSPEQESQPQHF.

This chain joins TRBV19 and TRBJ1-2; no clear D. This CDR3 comprises 13 residues. V lost 8 bases, J lost 2 bases, and 12 bases lay in between. Germline-derived CDR1 and CDR2 are LNHDA and SQIVND (reference sequence). The CDR3: CASLSEANYGYTF. The CDR3 DNA follows: TGTGCCAGTCTCTCCGAGGCGAACTATGGCTACACCTTC.

The gene calls are TRBV5-8 and TRBJ1-1, with D uncertain. The V end lost 0 bases, the J end lost 1 base, and 7 bases lay between the germline ends. Germline V CDR1 and CDR2: SGHTS, YDEGEE. The CDR3 is made up of 14 amino acids. CDR3 nucleotide sequence: TGTGCCAGCAGCTTGGTTCGGAGGAACACTGAAGCTTTCTTT. Translation gives CASSLVRRNTEAFF.

This clone was recorded a few times. This sequence joins TRBV11-3 and TRBJ1-1; maybe TRBD1 (6 bases). This CDR3 has 14 residues. Trimming pared 0 bases from V and 3 bases from J, leaving 8 bases between. The germline V gene has CDR1 SGHNT and CDR2 YENEEA. The CDR3 DNA sequence: TGTGCCAGCAGCTTAGAATCAGGGGACACTGAAGCTTTCTTT. Its protein is CASSLESGDTEAFF. The variable domain in full, completed from reference TRBV11-3 and TRBJ1-1, reads EAGVVQSPRYKIIEKKQPVAFWCNPISGHNTLYWYLQNLGQGPELLIRYENEEAVDDSQLPKDRFSAERLKGVDSTLKIQPAELGDSAVYLCASSLESGDTEAFFGQGTRLTVV.

The chain has TRBV7-3 and TRBJ2-7, with TRBD2 matching 14 bases. This CDR3 has 17 residues. Unmatched junction bases numbered 9, after V lost 5 bases and J lost 3 bases. CDR1 and CDR2 (germline): SGHTA, FQGTGA. The CDR3: CASSPGTSGSWDYEQYF. CDR3 in DNA: TGTGCCAGCAGCCCGGGGACTAGCGGGAGTTGGGACTACGAGCAGTACTTC.

J is TRBJ2-1 and V is TRBV18; a possible D gene is TRBD1 (5 bases). Germline CDR1 is KGHSH and CDR2 is LQKENI. Trimming left V 4 bases short and J 5 bases short, with 27 bases between. The CDR3 contains 19 residues. The CDR3 is CASSLVGAAKRALNNEQFF. The CDR3 DNA reads TGTGCCAGCTCACTTGTAGGGGCCGCAAAACGAGCCCTAAACAATGAGCAGTTCTTC.